This T cell receptor beta chain was sequenced in a study of T cells in Graves' hyperthyroidism and ophthalmopathy. The table lists this clonotype with many counts. RNA transcripts yielded amplified TCR beta CDR3 regions. HTBI primers were employed in a first-round RT-PCR of the TCR CDR3. TCRdb itself ran the multiplex PCR reads through MiXCR, one entry per CDR3 protein. The sample yields about 270,000 distinct CDR3 sequences, 25% to 30% seen once. The hyperthyroidism was newly diagnosed and had lasted under 2 months; the patients were aged 18 to 65. CDR1 and CDR2 (germline): SGHRS, YFSETQ. This CDR3 contains 15 residues. The ends were cut back, 4 bases at V and 2 bases at J, with 10 bases in the middle.

The clonotype comes from a man aged 35 to 55 with Graves' hyperthyroidism that later progressed to Graves' ophthalmopathy. The sample comprised blood. The V call is TRBV5-1, the J call TRBJ2-6; TRBD1 might be the D (6 bases). The CDR3, as DNA: TGCGCCAGCAGCCTCCACAGGGCTGGGGCCAACGTCCTGACTTTC. It translates to CASSLHRAGANVLTF.